Following are 23 T cell receptor beta chains from one sample sequenced in a study of blood T cell repertoires in COVID-19. Sequenced by immunoSEQ multiplex PCR; TCRdb stores in-frame clones only, minus some. In the table there are about 440,000 clones, roughly 89% of which are singletons. Specimen: peripheral blood. The source is a woman between 25 and 40 years old with acute or convalescent COVID-19.

The V call is TRBV7-9, the J call TRBJ1-5; D may be TRBD1 (6 bases). The V and J ends lost 8 bases and 6 bases respectively, with 11 bases between them. This CDR3 has 12 amino acids. Germline loops: CDR1 SEHNR, CDR2 FQNEAQ (reference sequence). Written as DNA, the CDR3 is TGTGCCAGCGGGGGCGGCGGTCAGCCCCAGCATTTT. Translating it yields CASGGGGQPQHF.

The V call is TRBV5-1, the J call TRBJ2-2, with D possibly TRBD1 on 6 matching bases. This CDR3 contains 16 residues. The V end lost 5 bases, the J end lost 2 bases, and 16 bases lay between the germline ends. The V gene's germline CDR1 is SGHRS and CDR2 YFSETQ. The chain's CDR3 is CASSYTGSGNTGELFF. The CDR3 region has the DNA TGCGCCAGCAGTTATACAGGGTCGGGTAACACCGGGGAGCTGTTTTTT.

A few counts support this clone. The chain combines TRBV9 with TRBJ1-1; D is unresolved. With 0 bases removed from V and 6 bases from J, the gap between germline ends came to 12 bases. The CDR3 totals 14 residues. Germline CDR1 SGDLS, CDR2 YYNGEE. The chain's CDR3 is CASSVGHDLPEAFF. For the CDR3, the DNA is TGTGCCAGCAGCGTAGGACATGATCTTCCTGAAGCTTTCTTT.

J is TRBJ2-1 and V is TRBV7-2, with 12 nucleotides matching TRBD2. J gave up 9 bases and V 6 bases, and 9 bases lay outside the gene matches. The CDR3 is made up of 15 amino acids. The germline gives CDR1 SGHTA, CDR2 FQGNSA. The chain's CDR3 is CASRRRLAGDVEQFF. Here the CDR3 DNA reads TGTGCCAGCAGGAGAAGACTAGCGGGGGATGTTGAGCAGTTCTTC.

This chain connects TRBV27 to TRBJ2-1, with no clear D. The CDR3 has 16 residues. Germline V gene data show CDR1 as MNHEY and CDR2 as SMNVEV (reference sequence). Trimming took off 2 bases at V and 2 bases at J, with 13 bases between the two ends. In DNA form, the CDR3 reads TGTGCCAGCAGTTTAAATCTCCGAGCCGCCTACAATGAGCAGTTCTTC. Its translation is CASSLNLRAAYNEQFF.

The CDR3 region is CASRTGGRTYGYTF. CDR3 sequence (DNA): TGTGCCAGCAGGACAGGGGGTAGGACGTATGGCTACACCTTC. The rearrangement joins TRBV6-5 to TRBJ1-2; 9 nucleotides align to TRBD1. The CDR3 is made up of 14 amino acids. Germline CDR1 and CDR2: MNHEY and SVGAGI. The V and J ends lost 6 bases and 5 bases, in that order; junction bases with no gene match: 7.

The chain carries TRBV2 and TRBJ2-1, with 8 bases aligning to TRBD2. Looked up from germline, CDR1 is SNHLY and CDR2 is FYNNEI. V shed 3 bases, J shed 7 bases, and the junction held 8 bases outside the gene matches. The CDR3 loop spans 15 amino acids. The CDR3 DNA follows: TGTGCCAGCAGTGATGACGGGGGGGCAAGTAATGAGCAGTTCTTC. Amino acid sequence: CASSDDGGASNEQFF.

Only one count was recorded for this clone. V gene TRBV19 combines with J gene TRBJ2-7; TRBD1 agrees at 9 bases. The CDR3 has 15 residues. CDR1 is LNHDA and CDR2 is SQIVND in the germline V gene (reference sequence). After removal of 3 bases from V and 2 bases from J, the junction contained 5 bases not matched to a gene. As DNA, the CDR3 is TGTGCCAGTAGTATTCTGGGACAGGGAGCCTACGAGCAGTACTTC. Its translation: CASSILGQGAYEQYF. The variable domain in full, with the rest retrieved from reference TRBV19 and TRBJ2-7, is DGGITQSPKYLFRKEGQNVTLSCEQNLNHDAMYWYRQDPGQGLRLIYYSQIVNDFQKGDIAEGYSVSREKKESFPLTVTSAQKNPTAFYLCASSILGQGAYEQYFGPGTRLTVT.

This clone was seen a few times. The chain has TRBV7-9 and TRBJ1-4; D uncertain. Trimming took off 1 base at V and 0 bases at J, with 9 bases between the two ends. This CDR3 is 16 amino acids long. Germline CDR1 SEHNR, CDR2 FQNEAQ (reference sequence). CDR3 sequence: CASSLVPQATNEKLFF. Here the CDR3 DNA reads TGTGCCAGCAGCTTAGTTCCCCAGGCAACTAATGAAAAACTGTTTTTT. Combining the CDR3 with reference TRBV7-9 and TRBJ1-4 gives the whole variable domain DTGVSQNPRHKITKRGQNVTFRCDPISEHNRLYWYRQTLGQGPEFLTYFQNEAQLEKSRLLSDRFSAERPKGSFSTLEIQRTEQGDSAMYLCASSLVPQATNEKLFFGSGTQLSVL.

J is TRBJ1-3 and V is TRBV5-1; a weak D match, TRBD1 (6 bases). V lost 3 bases and J 0 bases, leaving 10 bases between the germline ends. This CDR3 spans 15 amino acids. Germline V gives CDR1 SGHRS, CDR2 YFSETQ. CDR3 nucleotide sequence: TGCGCCAGCAGCTCGGACAGTTCCTCTGGAAACACCATATATTTT. Translation gives CASSSDSSSGNTIYF.

The sample holds many counts of this clone. V gene TRBV29-1 combines with J gene TRBJ1-2, with D possibly being TRBD1 (5 bases). The CDR3 runs to 14 residues. V lost 8 bases to trimming and J lost 4 bases, with 20 bases between them. Germline loops: CDR1 SQVTM, CDR2 ANQGSEA. The CDR3 bases are TGCAGCACTGAGGGGCCAGGGACTATCTATGGCTACACCTTC. The encoded protein is CSTEGPGTIYGYTF.

J is TRBJ2-5 and V is TRBV29-1; 8 bases map to TRBD1. The trim removed 6 bases at V and 5 bases at J, leaving 8 bases unmatched. The CDR3 consists of 13 residues. Germline V lookup: CDR1 SQVTM, CDR2 ANQGSEA. In DNA form, the CDR3 reads TGCAGCGTAGACCGGACAGGGACGGAGACCCAGTACTTC. Translated: CSVDRTGTETQYF.

Only a few counts were recorded for this clone. This chain links TRBV7-2 with TRBJ2-5; 9 bases line up with TRBD1. Per the germline V gene, CDR1 is SGHTA and CDR2 is FQGNSA. The V gene end was trimmed by 1 base and the J gene end by 6 bases; junction bases not matched to a gene: 3. The CDR3 length is 14 residues. The CDR3 region is CASSLDRGLKTQYF. CDR3 nucleotides: TGTGCCAGCAGCTTAGACAGGGGGCTAAAGACCCAGTACTTC.

Only a few counts were recorded for this clone. The chain uses TRBV6-6 and TRBJ1-2; D is unresolved. Germline assignment: CDR1 MNHNY and CDR2 SVGAGI (reference sequence). Deletions cut 5 bases from V and 8 bases from J, with 12 bases between. This CDR3 spans 12 amino acids. This CDR3 is CASSPQVLGYTF. In DNA form, the CDR3 reads TGTGCCAGCAGTCCCCAGGTTTTGGGCTACACCTTC.

The chain joins TRBV5-5 to TRBJ1-6; 8 bases are a match to TRBD1. CDR1 is SGHKS, CDR2 YYEKEE, per germline (reference sequence). V lost 0 bases, J lost 5 bases, and 1 base stayed unmatched. This CDR3 contains 15 residues. The CDR3: CASSLAGQDNSPLHF. DNA of the CDR3: TGTGCCAGCAGCTTGGCGGGACAGGATAATTCACCCCTCCACTTT.

CDR3 coding DNA: TGTGCCAGCAGTGATCACTACTTCATCGGGCAGTTCTTC. Translating gives CASSDHYFIGQFF. The chain employs TRBV2 and TRBJ2-1; D is undetermined. The germline V and J ends were trimmed by 3 bases and 12 bases, with 15 bases remaining between them. Germline loops: CDR1 SNHLY, CDR2 FYNNEI. The CDR3 has 13 amino acids. Complete variable domain (other parts from reference TRBV2 and TRBJ2-1): EPEVTQTPSHQVTQMGQEVILRCVPISNHLYFYWYRQILGQKVEFLVSFYNNEISEKSEIFDDQFSVERPDGSNFTLKIRSTKLEDSAMYFCASSDHYFIGQFFGPGTRLTVL.

This clone was counted a single time. The chain links TRBV4-1 to TRBJ2-7; 7 bases fit TRBD2. V dropped 5 bases and J dropped 6; count of bases not matched to a gene: 7. This CDR3 has 13 residues. Germline lookup yields CDR1 MGHRA and CDR2 YSYEKL. CDR3 nucleotides: TGCGCCAGCAGCGATAGGGAGGGGATCGAGCAGTACTTC. It translates to CASSDREGIEQYF.

The chain has TRBV27 and TRBJ1-2; tentatively, D is TRBD1 (6 bases). The CDR3 totals 16 residues. Trimming removed 4 bases at V and 3 bases at J, with 18 bases between. CDR1 and CDR2 from the germline V gene are MNHEY and SMNVEV (reference sequence). CDR3 protein: CASSSRPTGAYYGYTF. CDR3 sequence (DNA): TGTGCCAGCAGTTCTCGACCGACAGGAGCTTACTATGGCTACACCTTC.

The gene calls are TRBV30 and TRBJ2-1; 9 bases agree with TRBD1. Trimming removed 5 bases from V and 4 bases from J; junction bases left unmatched: 6. Germline CDR1 GTSNPN, CDR2 SVGIG (reference sequence). This CDR3 is 14 amino acids long. The CDR3 loop reads CAWGSGQGYNEQFF. The CDR3 region has the DNA TGTGCCTGGGGATCGGGACAGGGATACAATGAGCAGTTCTTC.

A remark on this clone: The sample contains more than one DNA sequence encoding this CDR3. The V gene is TRBV7-3, the J gene TRBJ1-1; D unclear. V lost 0 bases to trimming and J lost 3 bases, with 5 bases between them. The V gene's germline CDR1 is SGHTA and CDR2 FQGTGA. The CDR3 loop spans 13 amino acids. In nucleotides, the CDR3 is TGTGCCAGCAGCTTAACACGGGACACTGAAGCTTTCTTT. Protein product: CASSLTRDTEAFF.

The rearrangement links TRBV6-6 to TRBJ1-6; 7 nucleotides align to TRBD1. V lost 2 bases, J lost 9 bases, and 7 bases stayed unmatched. The CDR3 spans 15 residues. Germline V gene sequence: CDR1 MNHNY, CDR2 SVGAGI (reference sequence). CDR3 sequence reads: CASSYRDREGSPLHF. DNA of the CDR3: TGTGCCAGCAGTTACCGCGACAGGGAAGGTTCACCCCTCCACTTT.

This clone was found once. CDR3 in DNA: TGTGCCAGCAGCTGGGGACAGGGGAGTATCAATGAGCAGTTCTTC. This sequence encodes CASSWGQGSINEQFF. V is TRBV5-6 and J is TRBJ2-1, with TRBD1 matching over 10 bases. The V segment lost 3 bases and the J segment 6 bases; nucleotides outside the gene matches: 6. This CDR3 comprises 15 residues. Per the germline V gene, CDR1 is SGHDT and CDR2 is YYEEEE.

The CDR3 loop reads CATSDSNQGNGNTIYF. In DNA, the CDR3 is TGTGCCACCAGTGATTCGAATCAGGGGAATGGAAACACCATATATTTT. This chain links TRBV24-1 with TRBJ1-3; weak D call: TRBD1 (6 bases). Germline values: CDR1 KGHDR, CDR2 SFDVKD. Trimming pared 2 bases from V and 3 bases from J, leaving 13 bases between. This CDR3 contains 16 residues.